This T cell receptor beta chain was identified in a study of CD8+ T cells in alopecia areata. As for the study in general: For the treated group, dosing was oral tofacitinib at 5 to 10 mg twice daily. Study findings and constraints: Higher clonality was seen in lesional scalp than in normal scalp, especially in alopecia totalis/universalis.

Concerning this clone itself: The antigen is undetermined.

Punch biopsies of lesional scalp, plus peripheral blood, were taken from alopecia areata patients. From PBMCs, CD4+ and CD8+ T cells were sorted. The V end was cut by 3 bases, the J end by 3 bases, with 12 bases between. This CDR3 is built from 15 residues. CDR1 and CDR2 from the germline V gene are SQVTM and ANQGSEA. Sequencing used cDNA as its template, made by extracting RNA and reverse transcribing it. Clones were read by immunoSEQ multiplex PCR, and TCRdb kept only the in-frame ones, dropping some. The table records about 190,000 clones, about 60% of them present only once. The sample was CD4+ T cells sorted from blood, taken at week 0. The sequence was collected from a human donor with alopecia areata. The chain combines TRBV29-1 with TRBJ1-6; D gene uncertain. The CDR3 region has the DNA TGCAGCGTTGACCCCCACAGACACTATAATTCACCCCTCCACTTT. Translating gives CSVDPHRHYNSPLHF.